This record covers a single T cell receptor beta chain. This clonotype was seen a few times. Its antigen remains unidentified. No much larger clone exists at a distance of one base, and base qualities are not known. CDR1 SGDLS and CDR2 YYNGEE were looked up in the germline V gene. The trim is 4 bases for V and 8 bases for J, with a gap of 14 bases between the germline ends. The CDR3 numbers 13 residues from cysteine through phenylalanine. The sequence is cut down to CDR3 DNA, 39 bases in frame from base 1. The data were taken from a study of T cells in Graves' hyperthyroidism and ophthalmopathy (dated by TCRdb to the late 2010s). About the investigation overall: Peripheral blood samples were taken at initial diagnosis, before any treatment was given. A discovery cohort of roughly 100 patients, approximately 44 with Graves' ophthalmopathy and about 60 with stable Graves' hyperthyroidism, was used to find distinguishing TCR V-J signatures. Prospective prediction of ophthalmopathy was tested in an independent validation cohort of some 20 hyperthyroidism patients and 15 to 17 patients who later progressed to ophthalmopathy. The approximately 90 discovery patients were divided at random into training and test sets in a 7:3 ratio. The study also compared thyroid tissue and blood T-cell repertoires from several Graves' hyperthyroidism patients. Once sampling was done, hyperthyroidism patients were given methimazole at a starting dose of 30 mg daily, whereas ophthalmopathy patients were given high-dose intravenous methylprednisolone. The paper describes TCR Vbeta CDR3 sequencing of 120 to 150 peripheral blood samples, made up of fewer than 50 ophthalmopathy patients, 70 to 75 hyperthyroidism patients and 17 progressor patients. What the research found in general, with its limitations: Ophthalmopathy was separated from stable hyperthyroidism by a 13 V-J signature model, with around 88% sensitivity and approximately 84% specificity obtained in cross-validation and 80%/75% obtained in testing. Sample size was not statistically predetermined, and investigators were not blinded to group allocation. In validation, progression to ophthalmopathy was predicted by the model with almost 71% sensitivity and 72% to 85% specificity, a median of approximately 6.5 months before onset. Most expanded thyroid clonotypes (frequency above 0.001) were also found in blood, which suggests that blood repertoires may mirror thyroid immune responses.

Graves' hyperthyroidism was defined as stable when no progression to ophthalmopathy occurred over 18 months of follow-up. Hyperthyroidism patients were newly diagnosed, had a disease duration of under 2 months, and were aged 18 to 65 years. Any patient with an uncontrolled infection, another autoimmune disease, pregnancy or lactation was excluded. Diagnoses were based on clinical symptoms, serum thyroxine and TRAb, thyroid ultrasound and orbital computed tomography. Ficoll-Paque density gradient centrifugation was used to isolate PBMCs from around 10 ml of fresh peripheral blood. Total RNA was extracted with Trizol reagent, and quality was checked on an Agilent 2100 Bioanalyzer. The TCR beta CDR3 regions were amplified from RNA transcripts. A first-round RT-PCR of the TCR CDR3 used the HTBI primer set with the Qiagen OneStep RT-PCR kit. Libraries were constructed in a second round of multiplex PCR, after which size selection and purification were carried out. Paired-end sequencing of the libraries was performed with 100 bp reads on an Illumina HiSeq2000. The study's processing was this. SOAPnuke was used to process the raw data, with reads discarded if the reads contained adapters or uncalled bases, had a mean Phred below 15, or lacked an exact constant-primer or identifier match. High-quality paired reads were merged with COPE v1.2.5, and unique nucleotide sequences were defined as clonotypes. Clonotypes were aligned to IMGT TRBV, TRBD and TRBJ reference segments using MiTCR v1.1. Only V-J combinations with frequency above 0.0001, covering about 99% of repertoires, were analysed. The TCS score was defined as F50 (clonal expansion) divided by E x V (chaos), with BLOSUM62-based TCRdist calculated between CDR3 peptides within each V-J. Welch's t-statistics and random forest reduced 500 to 650 V-J features to roughly 13, which were used in a naive Bayes classifier (R e1071). TCRdb took the public reads, trimmed them with fastp at Q25, ran MiXCR for clone calling and kept in-frame beta chains. One record per CDR3 amino acid sequence lists the most common genes and DNA. TCRdb assigned the V and J calls; the authors' analysis was not used. This sample holds some 500,000 distinct CDR3 sequences; approximately 15% were observed only once. The ten largest account for about a sixth of the sample.

This receptor was identified in a woman aged 18 to 35 with Graves' hyperthyroidism. Sequencing used blood. The chain was built from TRBV9 and TRBJ2-3; the D segment cannot be called with confidence. The CDR3 here reads CASSPPASSTQYF. The nucleotide sequence reads as follows: TGTGCCAGCAGCCCGCCAGCCTCGTCTACGCAGTATTTT.